Listed below are T cell receptor beta chains from one sample, sequenced in a study of liver allograft versus peripheral blood T cells. From the reads, TCRdb called clonotypes with MiXCR, one entry per CDR3 protein. The table shows 7,000 to 9,500 distinct CDR3 sequences, with over 15% occurring only once. The receptors derive from a human patient who had a liver transplant. The T cells may partly be graft donor cells. Each CDR3 is given with its conserved first and last residue. The D gene is left open where the match is weak. A clone size is listed for some rows: how often the clone was seen (once, few, many), or a class if it is expanded.

V gene: TRBV27; clone size: once; J gene: TRBJ2-2; D gene: NA; CDR3 protein: CASSMGGELFF
V gene: TRBV12-3/TRBV12-4; clone size: few; J gene: TRBJ1-1; D gene: NA; CDR3 protein: CASSLTPQNTEAFF
V gene: TRBV9; clone size: few; J gene: TRBJ1-1; D gene: NA; CDR3 protein: CASREGEGMNTEAFF
V gene: TRBV7-2; clone size: many; J gene: TRBJ1-2; D gene: TRBD1; CDR3 protein: CASSWGQGNGYTF
V gene: TRBV6-5; clone size: NA; J gene: TRBJ2-7; D gene: NA; CDR3 protein: CASSYSVGGKHYEQYF
V gene: TRBV6-2/TRBV6-3; clone size: NA; J gene: TRBJ2-7; D gene: NA; CDR3 protein: CASGQGEQYF
V gene: TRBV27; clone size: NA; J gene: TRBJ2-1; D gene: TRBD1; CDR3 protein: CASTFGTGLSEQFF
V gene: TRBV19; clone size: medium-sized; J gene: TRBJ2-7; D gene: NA; CDR3 protein: CASWGTTEGEQYF
V gene: TRBV6-5; clone size: few; J gene: TRBJ1-5; D gene: NA; CDR3 protein: CASSYAGSNQPQHF
V gene: TRBV6-5; clone size: NA; J gene: TRBJ2-7; D gene: NA; CDR3 protein: CASSYSQGEQYF
V gene: TRBV27; clone size: medium-sized; J gene: TRBJ1-1; D gene: NA; CDR3 protein: CASSLAGLNTEAFF
V gene: TRBV9; clone size: many; J gene: TRBJ2-3; D gene: TRBD2; CDR3 protein: CASSAGGAVTDTQYF
V gene: TRBV13; clone size: NA; J gene: TRBJ2-2; D gene: NA; CDR3 protein: CASSPGSMSAGELFF
V gene: TRBV6-1; clone size: many; J gene: TRBJ2-1; D gene: TRBD2; CDR3 protein: CASSTAGGPLNEQFF
V gene: TRBV19; clone size: many; J gene: TRBJ1-6; D gene: NA; CDR3 protein: CASSISGYNSPLHF
V gene: TRBV6-2/TRBV6-3; clone size: medium-sized; J gene: TRBJ1-5; D gene: NA; CDR3 protein: CASSYSRQPQHF
V gene: TRBV19; clone size: NA; J gene: TRBJ2-5; D gene: NA; CDR3 protein: CASSHDGEETQYF
V gene: TRBV27; clone size: few; J gene: TRBJ2-7; D gene: NA; CDR3 protein: CASSLADPLPYEQYF
V gene: TRBV9; clone size: NA; J gene: TRBJ1-1; D gene: TRBD1; CDR3 protein: CASTPGGPMNTEAFF
V gene: TRBV6-1; clone size: medium-sized; J gene: TRBJ1-2; D gene: NA; CDR3 protein: CASSESGNQWVYGYTF
V gene: TRBV7-3; clone size: few; J gene: TRBJ2-1; D gene: TRBD2; CDR3 protein: CASSQSGGPYNEQFF
V gene: TRBV27; clone size: medium-sized; J gene: TRBJ1-2; D gene: TRBD1; CDR3 protein: CASSRGGDGYTF
V gene: TRBV5-6; clone size: few; J gene: TRBJ2-1; D gene: NA; CDR3 protein: CASSLGGNEQFF
V gene: TRBV7-2; clone size: medium-sized; J gene: TRBJ1-1; D gene: TRBD1; CDR3 protein: CASSLNRLTGLNTEAFF
V gene: TRBV6-1; clone size: few; J gene: TRBJ2-7; D gene: NA; CDR3 protein: CASSEPLREQYF
V gene: TRBV7-9; clone size: many; J gene: TRBJ1-5; D gene: NA; CDR3 protein: CASSLGNQPQHF
V gene: TRBV19; clone size: medium-sized; J gene: TRBJ1-1; D gene: NA; CDR3 protein: CASRPAGAEAFF
V gene: TRBV13; clone size: few; J gene: TRBJ2-3; D gene: NA; CDR3 protein: CASSRRPGQVDTQYF
V gene: TRBV30; clone size: many; J gene: TRBJ1-1; D gene: NA; CDR3 protein: CAWRVDSWGTEAFF
V gene: TRBV19; clone size: many; J gene: TRBJ1-2; D gene: NA; CDR3 protein: CASSPGRPNYGYTF
V gene: TRBV6-6; clone size: NA; J gene: TRBJ2-3; D gene: TRBD2; CDR3 protein: CAISILTSGGRDTQYF
V gene: TRBV29-1; clone size: few; J gene: TRBJ2-7; D gene: TRBD1; CDR3 protein: CSVESGGQGAGEQYF
V gene: TRBV29-1; clone size: medium-sized; J gene: TRBJ1-2; D gene: NA; CDR3 protein: CSVEVTGAGANYGYTF
V gene: TRBV5-4; clone size: NA; J gene: TRBJ2-3; D gene: NA; CDR3 protein: CASSLAADTQYF
V gene: TRBV7-9; clone size: few; J gene: TRBJ1-2; D gene: NA; CDR3 protein: CASIGGGRGYTF
V gene: TRBV6-5; clone size: NA; J gene: TRBJ2-7; D gene: NA; CDR3 protein: CASSPGRDYEQYF
V gene: TRBV7-9; clone size: NA; J gene: TRBJ1-2; D gene: NA; CDR3 protein: CASSFQDPAESYGYTF
V gene: TRBV10-3; clone size: medium-sized; J gene: TRBJ1-1; D gene: TRBD1; CDR3 protein: CAISEGQGPTEAFF
V gene: TRBV20-1; clone size: NA; J gene: TRBJ1-2; D gene: NA; CDR3 protein: CSATPRVSTHKYGYTF
V gene: TRBV12-3/TRBV12-4; clone size: NA; J gene: TRBJ1-2; D gene: TRBD1; CDR3 protein: CASSPGGFGYTF
V gene: TRBV7-9; clone size: NA; J gene: TRBJ1-1; D gene: NA; CDR3 protein: CASSLVGVWTEAFF
V gene: TRBV12-5; clone size: NA; J gene: TRBJ1-1; D gene: NA; CDR3 protein: CASGLLAATMNTEAFF
V gene: TRBV7-9; clone size: few; J gene: TRBJ1-2; D gene: NA; CDR3 protein: CASSSLPDRLYGYTF
V gene: TRBV6-2/TRBV6-3; clone size: NA; J gene: TRBJ2-5; D gene: NA; CDR3 protein: CASRAETQYF
V gene: TRBV12-3/TRBV12-4; clone size: NA; J gene: TRBJ1-2; D gene: NA; CDR3 protein: CASFGAYGANYGYTF
V gene: TRBV19; clone size: medium-sized; J gene: TRBJ1-2; D gene: TRBD1; CDR3 protein: CASSPSTGSVGGYTF
V gene: TRBV10-3; clone size: medium-sized; J gene: TRBJ1-2; D gene: NA; CDR3 protein: CAISGNHRVHTF
V gene: TRBV6-2/TRBV6-3; clone size: medium-sized; J gene: TRBJ1-5; D gene: NA; CDR3 protein: CASSRAAGEMHSNQPQHF
V gene: TRBV27; clone size: few; J gene: TRBJ2-7; D gene: NA; CDR3 protein: CASGGGGSYEQYF
V gene: TRBV12-3/TRBV12-4; clone size: many; J gene: TRBJ1-1; D gene: NA; CDR3 protein: CASSQDGTEAFF
V gene: TRBV5-4; clone size: few; J gene: TRBJ2-7; D gene: TRBD2; CDR3 protein: CASSHSGGAPEQYF